This T cell receptor (beta chain) was profiled in a study of CD8+CD57+ T cells in acquired aplastic anemia. General study findings and limits: Significant differences in CD8+ Simpson's diversity were not observed between patients and controls.

The sequenced patients had an expansion of CD8+CD57+ cells seen by flow cytometry. The blood sampling took place in patients who had so far received no therapy. Using genomic DNA as the template, TCR beta VDJ and CDR3 profiling was carried out. MiXCR, applied by TCRdb to the reads, yields one record per CDR3 protein. The sample carries roughly 150,000 distinct CDR3 sequences, over 40% recorded once. For this clonotype: Its antigen is unknown.

The CDR3 is 17 residues long. Looked up from germline, CDR1 is LGHNA and CDR2 is YNFKEQ. J gave up 2 bases and V 0 bases, and 6 bases lay outside the gene matches. The receptor comes from a human donor with aplastic anemia. Sequencing used sorted CD4+, CD8+, or CD8+CD57+ T cells (not recorded which) from PBMCs. The chain joins TRBV4-2 to TRBJ2-7; 11 nucleotides agree with TRBD1. This CDR3 is CASSQDRPGQGAYEQYF. CDR3 bases: TGTGCCAGCAGCCAAGATAGGCCGGGACAGGGGGCCTACGAGCAGTACTTC.